This entry concerns a single T cell receptor (beta chain). This specimen comes from a study of OX40 agonist ivuxolimab in advanced cancers. Patients who had autoimmune disease history or got systemic immunosuppression were left out. The protocol was immunoSEQ multiplex PCR, while the TCRdb copy is restricted to in-frame clones and leaves out a portion. In the table there are 30,000 or so clones, approximately 79% of which are singletons. Trimming removed 1 base from V and 4 bases from J; junction bases left unmatched: 3. Looked up from germline, CDR1 is SGHRS and CDR2 is YFSETQ. The CDR3 is 15 amino acids.

The chain is built from TRBV5-1 and TRBJ2-3, with TRBD2 identical over 10 bases. Here the sequenced sample was CD4+ or CD8+ T cells sorted from blood, taken in a trial of the OX40 agonist ivuxolimab. This clonotype originated in an adult with an advanced solid tumor such as melanoma, head and neck, liver or kidney cancer. CDR3 sequence: CASSLQLAGPDTQYF. In DNA form, the CDR3 reads TGCGCCAGCAGCTTGCAACTAGCGGGGCCAGATACGCAGTATTTT.